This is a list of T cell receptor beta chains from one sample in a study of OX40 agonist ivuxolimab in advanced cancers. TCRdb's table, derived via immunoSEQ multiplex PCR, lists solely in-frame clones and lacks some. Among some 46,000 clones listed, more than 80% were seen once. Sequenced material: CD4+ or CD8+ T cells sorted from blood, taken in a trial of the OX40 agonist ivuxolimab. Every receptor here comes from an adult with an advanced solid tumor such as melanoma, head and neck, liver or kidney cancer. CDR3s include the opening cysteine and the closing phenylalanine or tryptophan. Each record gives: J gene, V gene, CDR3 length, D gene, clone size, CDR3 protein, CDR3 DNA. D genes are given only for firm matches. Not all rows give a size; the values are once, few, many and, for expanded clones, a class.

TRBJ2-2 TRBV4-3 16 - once CASSQDGTENTGELFF TGCGCCAGCAGCCAAGACGGGACGGAGAACACCGGGGAGCTGTTTTTT
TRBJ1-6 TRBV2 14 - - CASRVTGINSPLHF TGTGCCAGCAGGGTTACAGGAATTAATTCACCCCTCCACTTT
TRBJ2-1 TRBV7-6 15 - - CASSATGRHYNEQFF TGTGCCAGCAGTGCTACGGGGAGGCACTACAATGAGCAGTTCTTC
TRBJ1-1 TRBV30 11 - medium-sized CAWSVAIEAFF TGTGCCTGGAGTGTCGCGATAGAAGCTTTCTTT
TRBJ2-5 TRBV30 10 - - CAWSRETQYF TGTGCCTGGAGTAGGGAGACCCAGTACTTC
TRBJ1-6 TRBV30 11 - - CAWSRDSPLHF TGTGCCTGGAGTAGGGATTCACCCCTCCACTTT
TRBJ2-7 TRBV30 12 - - CAWSPGPRDQTF TGTGCCTGGAGCCCTGGCCCCCGGGACCAAACCTTC
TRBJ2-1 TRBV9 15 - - CASSAGGTAYNEQFF TGTGCCAGCAGCGCTGGAGGGACGGCTTACAATGAGCAGTTCTTC
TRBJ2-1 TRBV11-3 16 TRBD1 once CASRTAGGSSYNEQFF TGTGCCAGCAGGACAGCAGGGGGAAGCTCCTACAATGAGCAGTTCTTC
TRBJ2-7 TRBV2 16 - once CASSEGGRGPTYEQYF TGTGCCAGCAGTGAAGGGGGTAGGGGCCCAACCTACGAGCAGTACTTC
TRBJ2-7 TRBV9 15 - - CASSAWDSPTYEQYF TGTGCCAGCAGCGCCTGGGACTCGCCAACCTACGAGCAGTACTTC
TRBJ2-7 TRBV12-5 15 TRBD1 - CASGLGQGVGYEQYF TGTGCTAGTGGTTTGGGACAGGGGGTCGGGTACGAGCAGTACTTC
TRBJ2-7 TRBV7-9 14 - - CASSPRQVSYEQYF TGTGCCAGCAGCCCCCGACAGGTCTCCTACGAGCAGTACTTC
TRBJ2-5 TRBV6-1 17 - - CASSEGGVGTYQETQYF TGTGCCAGCAGTGAAGGTGGTGTCGGAACGTACCAAGAGACCCAGTACTTC